These 8 T cell receptor beta chains share one sample of origin, sequenced in a study of blood T cell repertoires in COVID-19. Measured with immunoSEQ multiplex PCR; TCRdb has only the in-frame clones, and not every one. The sample includes approximately 210,000 clones, roughly four fifths of them seen just once. Sequences were obtained from peripheral blood. These TCRs come from a woman aged 50 to 60 with active or convalescent COVID-19.

The gene calls are TRBV7-9 and TRBJ1-2, with D unresolved. The CDR3 sequence is 16 residues long. From germline, CDR1 is SEHNR and CDR2 FQNEAQ (reference sequence). V lost 4 bases, J lost 5 bases, and 20 bases lay in between. CDR3 in amino acids: CASSSGTESRAYGYTF. CDR3 DNA sequence: TGTGCCAGCAGCTCGGGAACAGAGTCTAGGGCGTATGGCTACACCTTC.

The chain recombines TRBV6-1 with TRBJ2-3, with 9 bases fitting TRBD1. CDR1 is MNHNS, CDR2 SASEGT, per germline. Trimming took 5 bases from V and 0 from J; bases not matched to a gene: 3. The CDR3 runs to 15 residues. The CDR3 here is CASSRTGVSTDTQYF. CDR3 nucleotide sequence: TGTGCCAGCAGTCGGACAGGGGTTAGCACAGATACGCAGTATTTT.

The chain couples TRBV7-9 to TRBJ1-4; no clear D gene. The CDR3 has 14 residues. The V and J ends lost 1 base and 11 bases respectively, with 14 bases between them. Looked up from germline, CDR1 is SEHNR and CDR2 is FQNEAQ (reference sequence). CDR3 protein: CASSLEAAGEKLFF. The CDR3 DNA reads as TGTGCCAGCAGCTTAGAGGCGGCGGGAGAGAAACTGTTTTTT. Together with reference TRBV7-9 and TRBJ1-4, the CDR3 gives the full variable domain: DTGVSQNPRHKITKRGQNVTFRCDPISEHNRLYWYRQTLGQGPEFLTYFQNEAQLEKSRLLSDRFSAERPKGSFSTLEIQRTEQGDSAMYLCASSLEAAGEKLFFGSGTQLSVL.

V usage is TRBV28 and J usage is TRBJ1-1; TRBD1 matches 8 bases. V trimming: 3 bases; J trimming: 10 bases; junction bases outside the gene matches: 7. Germline CDR1 MDHEN, CDR2 SYDVKM. This CDR3 has 13 residues. CDR3 sequence (DNA): TGTGCCAGCAGTTTGGGGCAGGGGGCAGTAGCTTTCTTT. Protein sequence: CASSLGQGAVAFF.

This chain joins TRBV7-9 and TRBJ1-6, with D possibly being TRBD1 (5 bases). The V gene's germline CDR1 is SEHNR and CDR2 FQNEAQ (reference sequence). Trimming took 0 bases from V and 5 from J, leaving 8 bases between them. This CDR3 is 15 amino acids long. CDR3 sequence: CASSLARGDNSPLHF. The CDR3, as DNA: TGTGCCAGCAGCTTAGCGCGGGGGGATAATTCACCCCTCCACTTT.

V is TRBV28 and J is TRBJ2-1; the match to TRBD2 covers 9 bases. This CDR3 has 13 amino acids. Germline V gene sequence: CDR1 MDHEN, CDR2 SYDVKM. With V trimmed by 5 bases and J by 10 bases, 6 bases remained unmatched. The DNA for the CDR3 is TGTGCCAGCAGTGCCCGGCGGGGGGGAGAGCAGTTCTTC. It encodes CASSARRGGEQFF.

The chain couples TRBV27 to TRBJ1-6, with D perhaps matching TRBD1 (5 bases). V was pared by 8 bases and J by 4 bases, with 9 bases between. Germline V gene lookup returns CDR1 MNHEY and CDR2 SMNVEV (reference sequence). The CDR3 is made up of 13 amino acids. DNA for the CDR3: TGTGCCAGCGGGGGGTTGTATAATTCACCCCTCCACTTT. Translated, it gives CASGGLYNSPLHF.

CDR3 region: CASSLASGEGGTQYF. The DNA of the CDR3 is TGCGCCAGCAGCTTGGCCTCGGGCGAAGGGGGGACCCAGTACTTC. The rearrangement uses TRBV5-1 and TRBJ2-5; D is perhaps TRBD1 (6 bases). Trimming pared 0 bases from V and 7 bases from J, leaving 16 bases between. The CDR3 runs 15 residues. Germline CDR1 reads SGHRS; CDR2 reads YFSETQ.